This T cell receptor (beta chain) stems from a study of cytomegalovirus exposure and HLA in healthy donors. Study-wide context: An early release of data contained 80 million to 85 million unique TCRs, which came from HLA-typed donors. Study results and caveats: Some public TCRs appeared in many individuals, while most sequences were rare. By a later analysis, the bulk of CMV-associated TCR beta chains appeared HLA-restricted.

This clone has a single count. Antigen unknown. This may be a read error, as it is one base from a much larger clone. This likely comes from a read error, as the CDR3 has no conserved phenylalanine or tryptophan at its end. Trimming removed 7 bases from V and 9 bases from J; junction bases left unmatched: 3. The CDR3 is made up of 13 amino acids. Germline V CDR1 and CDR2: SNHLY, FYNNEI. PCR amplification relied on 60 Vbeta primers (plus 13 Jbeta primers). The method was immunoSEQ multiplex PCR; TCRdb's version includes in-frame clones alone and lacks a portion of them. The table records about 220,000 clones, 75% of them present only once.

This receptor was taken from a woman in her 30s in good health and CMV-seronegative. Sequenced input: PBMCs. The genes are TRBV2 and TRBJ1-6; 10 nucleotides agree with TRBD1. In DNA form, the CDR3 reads TGTGCCAGCACCCGGGACAGGGGTTCACCCCTCCACTTG. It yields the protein CASTRDRGSPLHL.